This T cell receptor (beta chain) came from a study of blood T cell repertoires in COVID-19 (dated by TCRdb to 2020 to 2021). The study in broad terms: Samples covering the acute and convalescent phases of COVID-19 were provided by collaborators in the United States, Italy and Spain. The prospective study material was composed of cDNA or gDNA derived from T cells, B-cell-depleted T cells, or PBMCs. The dataset comprised deeply sampled blood TCRbeta repertoires from subjects exposed to, actively infected with, or recovered from COVID-19. The repertoires were made available in a free public database intended to serve as a resource for research on the immune response to SARS-CoV-2. Samples were obtained from the ongoing ImmuneRACE study (first 160 participants) and from 1,000 to 1,500 subjects provided by 6 global collaborators. The sample metadata nearly always contained a de-identified subject ID, COVID-19 status, age in years and sex. Where available, HLA class I and class II types were taken from metadata supplied by the sample provider and were not determined by assay-based typing. Broader findings and caveats from the paper: Clinical and demographic metadata were provided uncurated, with the amount varying by source and participant.

Collaborating institutions collected whole blood in K2EDTA tubes following their own protocols. For TCRbeta analysis, collaborators shipped samples as frozen whole blood, isolated PBMCs, or DNA extracted from either of those sample types. A word on this clone: The antigen it binds to is not known. It has no much larger one-base neighbor in the sample; base qualities were not kept.

From cysteine to phenylalanine, the CDR3 is 13 amino acids long. Only the CDR3 DNA stays, 39 bases, in frame from base 1. Cut back by 3 bases and 1 base, the V and J ends lie 6 bases apart. From the germline V gene (reference sequence), CDR1 is LGHDT and CDR2 is YNNKEL. TCRbeta CDR3 regions were amplified from genomic DNA using the immunoSEQ Assay, a bias-controlled multiplex PCR. The paper's data handling went like this. The number of nucleated cells in each sample was estimated from the amplification of reference gene primers within the assay. To quantify the absolute abundance of each unique TCRbeta CDR3 rearrangement, sequence reads were collapsed and filtered. For each sample, productive Simpson clonality was calculated as the square root of Simpson's diversity index across productive rearrangements. TCRdb carries this immuneACCESS record with in-frame sequences only. Its versions omit some clonotypes, under half of them owing to an unresolved V gene in the studies checked, with the rest unexplained. V, J and clone size are those of that table, while D and trimming were read from the DNA. Here the sample has some 70,000 clones; over 75% occur a single time. The ten most abundant clones make up about 2.4% of the sample.

Recombination linked TRBV3-1 (or the pseudogene TRBV3-2) to TRBJ1-1, with no reliable assignment of the D segment. The sample consisted of peripheral blood. This clonotype was obtained from a human donor in a cohort sampled during active COVID-19. The CDR3 has the sequence CASSHGKNTEAFF. The sequenced DNA: TGTGCCAGCAGCCACGGGAAGAACACTGAAGCTTTCTTT.